This T cell receptor beta chain was captured in a study of blood T cell repertoires in COVID-19 (dated by TCRdb to 2018 to 2021). Looking at the study overall: Collaborator samples came from the United States, Italy and Spain and covered acute and convalescent phases of COVID-19. Nearly every sample came with metadata listing a de-identified subject ID, COVID-19 status, age in years and sex. The prospective study material was composed of cDNA or gDNA derived from T cells, B-cell-depleted T cells, or PBMCs. The repertoires were released in a freely available public database intended as a resource for research on the immune response to SARS-CoV-2. Subjects who had been exposed to COVID-19, were actively infected with it, or had recovered from it provided the deeply sampled blood TCRbeta repertoires that made up the dataset. HLA class I and class II types, where available, came from metadata supplied by the sample provider rather than from assay-based typing. Samples came from the ongoing ImmuneRACE study (first 160 participants) plus 1,254 subjects from 6 global collaborators.

The collaborating institutions used their own protocols to collect whole blood in K2EDTA tubes. For TCRbeta analysis, collaborators shipped samples as frozen whole blood, isolated PBMCs, or DNA extracted from either of those sample types. General conclusions and limits of the study: How much clinical and demographic metadata was included differed by source and by participant, and the metadata was provided uncurated.

As to this clone: It has no known antigen specificity. Within one base of it there is no much larger clone, and no base qualities were kept.

Germline trimming amounts to 0 bases on V and 2 bases on J, with 7 as the count of junction bases outside the gene matches. From the cysteine through the phenylalanine, the CDR3 covers 17 amino acids. Of the read, only the CDR3 DNA is kept; its 51 bases are in frame from base 1. Via the germline V gene, CDR1 is ENHRY and CDR2 SYGVKD. TCRbeta CDR3 regions were amplified from genomic DNA by means of the immunoSEQ Assay, a bias-controlled multiplex PCR. The authors' analysis ran thus. The number of nucleated cells in each sample was estimated by amplification of reference gene primers within the assay. To quantify the absolute abundance of each unique TCRbeta CDR3 rearrangement, sequence reads were collapsed and filtered. For each sample, productive Simpson clonality was calculated as the square root of Simpson's diversity index across productive rearrangements. The immuneACCESS repertoire file appears here via TCRdb, limited to in-frame rearrangements. These files lack a portion of the clones; in checked studies, under half of the deficit traces to unresolved V genes, and the cause of the others is not known. V and J calls and clone size are given by that table; D and trimming were obtained from the DNA. Recorded for this sample are roughly 60,000 clones; roughly 85% of them occurred a single time. The ten largest account for around 16% of the sample.

The sequenced sample consisted of peripheral blood. Recombination linked TRBV10-3 to TRBJ2-3, with 8 middle bases fitting TRBD1. This TCR was sampled from a human donor in a cohort sampled during active COVID-19. The nucleotide sequence reads TGTGCCATCAGTGAGTCGGGCAGGGGGCGAAACACAGATACGCAGTATTTT. Translated, it reads CAISESGRGRNTDTQYF.